These 14 T cell receptor beta chains originate from one sample sequenced in a study of blood T cell repertoires in COVID-19 (dated by TCRdb to the early 2020s). The library was built by means of the immunoSEQ multiplex PCR assay. This immuneACCESS table, as held by TCRdb, lists in-frame sequences with V and J called but not all clones. Of the missing ones, under half trace to an unresolved V gene in checked studies; the others have no known cause. The sample table shows more than 250,000 clones, and roughly 80% are seen once. Of the sample, less than 5.5% is held by the ten largest clones. The sequencing sample was made of PBMCs or T cells enriched from blood (not recorded which). The receptors were gathered from a man aged 40-49 years who had been exposed to COVID-19.

This clone was seen a handful of times. CDR3 protein: CASSPRTLENTEAFF. In DNA, the CDR3 is TGCGCCAGCAGCCCCCGGACACTGGAGAACACTGAAGCTTTCTTT. V and J are TRBV5-1 and TRBJ1-1; weak D call: TRBD1 (5 bases). This CDR3 is 15 amino acids long. V was cut by 4 bases and J by 1 base, with 14 bases left in between. CDR1 and CDR2 from the germline V gene are SGHRS and YFSETQ.

This clone showed up just a few times. The rearrangement uses TRBV5-1 and TRBJ2-2; perhaps TRBD2 as D (6 bases). Germline values: CDR1 SGHRS, CDR2 YFSETQ. V was shortened by 2 bases and J by 5 bases, with 16 bases between the two germline ends. This CDR3 spans 16 amino acids. The CDR3 coding sequence is TGCGCCAGCAGCTTTGGATCCGGGAGTCGTACCGGGGAGCTGTTTTTT. Its protein product is CASSFGSGSRTGELFF. The full variable domain, completed using reference TRBV5-1 and TRBJ2-2, is KAGVTQTPRYLIKTRGQQVTLSCSPISGHRSVSWYQQTPGQGLQFLFEYFSETQRNKGNFPGRFSGRQFSNSRSEMNVSTLELGDSALYLCASSFGSGSRTGELFFGEGSRLTVL.

The chain employs TRBV4-2 and TRBJ1-5, with D possibly being TRBD1 (5 bases). The CDR3 runs 16 residues. Per germline, CDR1 LGHNA and CDR2 YNFKEQ. V was trimmed by 0 bases and J by 6 bases, leaving 15 bases between them. CDR3 sequence: CASSQEEGVRGQPQHF. The CDR3 region has the DNA TGTGCCAGCAGCCAAGAGGAGGGAGTTAGGGGTCAGCCCCAGCATTTT.

The rearrangement joins TRBV23-1 to TRBJ2-7, with 8 bases lining up with TRBD1. TRBV23-1 is noted as an ORF with a role that remains uncertain. CDR3 length: 22 residues. Unmatched junction bases numbered 24, after V lost 0 bases and J lost 2 bases. In nucleotides, the CDR3 is TGCGCCAGCAGTCAATCGGGGGTTAGCAAAATTTTAAGGACAGGGTCTCCCTACGAGCAGTACTTC. This gives the protein CASSQSGVSKILRTGSPYEQYF.

The chain couples TRBV5-1 to TRBJ2-3; D possibly corresponds to TRBD1 (5 bases). The V and J ends lost 8 bases and 4 bases respectively, with 11 bases between them. Germline V CDR1 and CDR2: SGHRS, YFSETQ. The CDR3 covers 12 residues. The CDR3 here is CASTQGADTQYF. Written as DNA, the CDR3 is TGCGCCAGTACGCAGGGTGCAGATACGCAGTATTTT.

The J gene is TRBJ2-3, the V gene TRBV5-1, with D perhaps matching TRBD1 (5 bases). The CDR3 extends over 14 amino acids. Per the germline V gene, CDR1 is SGHRS and CDR2 is YFSETQ. With 0 bases removed from V and 6 bases from J, the gap between germline ends came to 11 bases. The CDR3 loop is CASSLALRGDTQYF. CDR3 nucleotides: TGCGCCAGCAGCTTGGCCCTAAGGGGCGATACGCAGTATTTT.

The CDR3 sequence is CATRDLAGGDTQYF. In nucleotides, the CDR3 is TGTGCCACCAGGGACCTAGCGGGAGGGGATACGCAGTATTTT. The V gene is TRBV19, the J gene TRBJ2-3, with 12 bases fitting TRBD2. Germline CDR1 reads LNHDA; CDR2 reads SQIVND (reference sequence). Trimming took 10 bases from V and 6 from J; bases not matched to a gene: 8. CDR3 size: 14 residues.

This chain joins TRBV6-5 and TRBJ1-2; D is undetermined. CDR1 MNHEY and CDR2 SVGAGI come from the germline V gene. The CDR3 sequence is 13 residues long. Trimming removed 5 bases at V and 5 bases at J, with 12 bases between. DNA for the CDR3: TGTGCCAGCAGTAGATACAGTGGATATGGCTACACCTTC. It specifies CASSRYSGYGYTF.

V is TRBV9 and J is TRBJ1-6; 10 bases are shared with TRBD1. The CDR3 contains 15 residues. Per the germline V gene, CDR1 is SGDLS and CDR2 is YYNGEE. After removal of 2 bases from V and 10 bases from J, the junction contained 6 bases not matched to a gene. The chain's CDR3 is CASSVGGTGASPLHF. CDR3 nucleotide sequence: TGTGCCAGCAGCGTGGGGGGGACAGGGGCCTCACCCCTCCACTTT.

This chain links TRBV7-2 with TRBJ2-3; 8 nucleotides line up with TRBD2. With 5 bases clipped from V and 6 bases from J, the junction kept 13 bases outside the gene matches. The CDR3 covers 16 residues. Germline V CDR1 and CDR2: SGHTA, FQGNSA. The DNA for the CDR3 is TGTGCCAGCAGCCCCCCAGGGACTAGAAGGCCCGATACGCAGTATTTT. Its protein is CASSPPGTRRPDTQYF.

This clone was seen a few times. The V gene is TRBV6-5, the J gene TRBJ2-1; the match to TRBD1 covers 7 bases. CDR1 is MNHEY and CDR2 is SVGAGI in the germline V gene. V gave up 5 bases and J gave up 2 bases; unmatched junction bases: 3. This CDR3 has 14 amino acids. Here the CDR3 DNA reads TGTGCCAGCAGTCGAGACAGGGCCTACAATGAGCAGTTCTTC. Translation gives CASSRDRAYNEQFF.

The genes are TRBV6-6 and TRBJ1-2; TRBD1 agrees at 7 bases. Germline assignment: CDR1 MNHNY and CDR2 SVGAGI (reference sequence). The CDR3 contains 16 residues. The J segment lost 1 base and the V segment lost 0 bases, leaving 5 bases of the junction unmatched. CDR3 residues: CASSYSTGMVNYGYTF. CDR3 coding DNA: TGTGCCAGCAGTTACTCGACAGGGATGGTTAACTATGGCTACACCTTC.

This clone occurred once. V gene TRBV3-1 (or the pseudogene TRBV3-2) combines with J gene TRBJ1-6; TRBD1 aligns across 10 bases. The CDR3 consists of 14 residues. Germline lookup yields CDR1 LGHDT and CDR2 YNNKEL (reference sequence). The ends lost 4 bases at V and 7 bases at J; junction bases unmatched: 1. CDR3 sequence: CASSRGQGNSPLHF. CDR3 nucleotides: TGTGCCAGCAGCCGGGGACAGGGGAATTCACCCCTCCACTTT.

The chain links TRBV6-5 to TRBJ1-2; D unresolved. Per the germline V gene, CDR1 is MNHEY and CDR2 is SVGAGI. Trimming removed 6 bases from V and 3 bases from J, with 8 bases in between. There are 12 residues in the CDR3. This CDR3 is CASRAEDYGYTF. In nucleotides, the CDR3 is TGTGCCAGCAGGGCGGAGGACTATGGCTACACCTTC.